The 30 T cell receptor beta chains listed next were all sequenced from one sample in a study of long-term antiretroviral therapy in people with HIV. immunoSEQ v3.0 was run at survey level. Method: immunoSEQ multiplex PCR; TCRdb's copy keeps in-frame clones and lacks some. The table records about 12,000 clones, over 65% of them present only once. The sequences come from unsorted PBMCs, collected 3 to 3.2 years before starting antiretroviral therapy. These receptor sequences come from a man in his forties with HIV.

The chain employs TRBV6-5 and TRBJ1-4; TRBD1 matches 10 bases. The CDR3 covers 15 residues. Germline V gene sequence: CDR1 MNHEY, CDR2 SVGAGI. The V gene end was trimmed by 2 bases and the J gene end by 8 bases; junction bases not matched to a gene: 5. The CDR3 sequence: CASSYQTGGQEKLFF. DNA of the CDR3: TGTGCCAGCAGTTACCAGACAGGGGGCCAGGAAAAACTGTTTTTT.

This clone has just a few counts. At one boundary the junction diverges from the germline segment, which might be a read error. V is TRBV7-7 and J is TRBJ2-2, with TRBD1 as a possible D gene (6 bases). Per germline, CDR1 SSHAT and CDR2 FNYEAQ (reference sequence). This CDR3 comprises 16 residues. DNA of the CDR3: TGTGCTAGCAGCCTCGGACAGTATGGGGACACCGGGGAGCTGTTTTTT. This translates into CASSLGQYGDTGELFF.

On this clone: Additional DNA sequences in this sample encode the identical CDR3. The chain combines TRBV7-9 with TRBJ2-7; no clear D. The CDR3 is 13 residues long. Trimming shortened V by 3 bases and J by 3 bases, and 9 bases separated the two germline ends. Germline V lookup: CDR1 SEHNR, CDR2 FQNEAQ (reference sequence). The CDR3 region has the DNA TGTGCCAGCAGCTTGGAATTAAGCTACGAGCAGTACTTC. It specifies CASSLELSYEQYF.

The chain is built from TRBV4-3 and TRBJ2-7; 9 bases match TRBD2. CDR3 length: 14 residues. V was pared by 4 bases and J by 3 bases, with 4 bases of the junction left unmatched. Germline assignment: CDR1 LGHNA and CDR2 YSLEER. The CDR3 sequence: CASSLGSGGYEQYF. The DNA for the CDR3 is TGCGCCAGCAGCCTTGGTAGCGGGGGCTACGAGCAGTACTTC.

The CDR3 spells CSVETGGSSKNIQYF. The DNA for the CDR3 is TGCAGCGTTGAGACAGGGGGCTCGTCCAAAAACATTCAGTACTTC. V usage is TRBV29-1 and J usage is TRBJ2-4, with 10 bases that match TRBD1. Trimming cost V 3 bases and J 2 bases; bases outside gene matches: 4. There are 15 residues in the CDR3. Germline CDR1 is SQVTM and CDR2 is ANQGSEA.

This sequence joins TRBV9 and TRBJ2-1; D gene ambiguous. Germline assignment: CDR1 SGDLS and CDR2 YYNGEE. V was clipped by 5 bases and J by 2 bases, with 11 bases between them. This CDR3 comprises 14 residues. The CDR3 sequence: CASSYSGTYNEQFF. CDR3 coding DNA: TGTGCCAGCAGTTACAGTGGGACCTACAATGAGCAGTTCTTC.

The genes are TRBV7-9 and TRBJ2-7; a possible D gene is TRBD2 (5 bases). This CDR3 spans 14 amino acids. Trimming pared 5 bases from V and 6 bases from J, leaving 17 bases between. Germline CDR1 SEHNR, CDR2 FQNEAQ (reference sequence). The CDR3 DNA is TGTGCCAGCAGCCCGACTAACGGCGGTGTCGAGCAGTACTTC. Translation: CASSPTNGGVEQYF.

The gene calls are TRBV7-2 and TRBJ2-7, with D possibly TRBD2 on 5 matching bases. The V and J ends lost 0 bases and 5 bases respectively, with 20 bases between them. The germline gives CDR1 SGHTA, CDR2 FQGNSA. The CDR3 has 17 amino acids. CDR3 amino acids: CASSLAYRTRERDEQYF. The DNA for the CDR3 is TGTGCCAGCAGCTTAGCTTATCGGACGAGGGAACGAGACGAGCAGTACTTC.

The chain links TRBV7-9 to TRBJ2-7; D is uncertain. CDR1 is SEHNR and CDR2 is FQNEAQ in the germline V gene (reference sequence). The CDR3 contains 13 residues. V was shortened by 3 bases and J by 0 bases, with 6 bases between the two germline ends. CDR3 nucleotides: TGTGCCAGCAGCTTGTGGGACTCCTACGAGCAGTACTTC. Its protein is CASSLWDSYEQYF.

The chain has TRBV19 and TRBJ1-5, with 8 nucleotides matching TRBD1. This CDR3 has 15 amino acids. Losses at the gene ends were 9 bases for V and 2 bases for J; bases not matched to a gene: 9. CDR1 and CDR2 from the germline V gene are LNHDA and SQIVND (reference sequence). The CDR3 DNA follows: TGTGCCAGCGCCGACAGGGGTATAGGCAATCAGCCCCAGCATTTT. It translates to CASADRGIGNQPQHF. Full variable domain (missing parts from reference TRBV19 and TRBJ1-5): DGGITQSPKYLFRKEGQNVTLSCEQNLNHDAMYWYRQDPGQGLRLIYYSQIVNDFQKGDIAEGYSVSREKKESFPLTVTSAQKNPTAFYLCASADRGIGNQPQHFGDGTRLSIL.

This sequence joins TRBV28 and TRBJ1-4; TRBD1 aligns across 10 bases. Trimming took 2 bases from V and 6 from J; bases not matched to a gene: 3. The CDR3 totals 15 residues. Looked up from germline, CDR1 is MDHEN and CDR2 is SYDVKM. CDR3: CASSLRDRGYEKLFF. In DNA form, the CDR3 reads TGTGCCAGCAGTTTAAGGGACAGGGGTTATGAAAAACTGTTTTTT.

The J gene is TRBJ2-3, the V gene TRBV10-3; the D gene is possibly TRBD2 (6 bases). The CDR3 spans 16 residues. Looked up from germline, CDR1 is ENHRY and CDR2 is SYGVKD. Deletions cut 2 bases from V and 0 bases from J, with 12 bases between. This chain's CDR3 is CAISEEALASTDTQYF. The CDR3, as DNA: TGTGCCATCAGTGAGGAAGCTCTAGCGAGCACAGATACGCAGTATTTT.

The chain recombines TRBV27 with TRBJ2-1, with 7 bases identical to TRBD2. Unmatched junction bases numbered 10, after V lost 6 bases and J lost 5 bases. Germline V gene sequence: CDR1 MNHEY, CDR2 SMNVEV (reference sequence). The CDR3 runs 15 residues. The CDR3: CASSPRGLVHNEQFF. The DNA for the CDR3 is TGTGCCAGCAGCCCACGCGGACTAGTGCACAATGAGCAGTTCTTC.

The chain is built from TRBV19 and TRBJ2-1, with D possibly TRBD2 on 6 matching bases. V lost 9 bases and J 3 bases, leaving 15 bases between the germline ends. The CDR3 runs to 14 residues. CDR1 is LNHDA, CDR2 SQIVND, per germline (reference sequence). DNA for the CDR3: TGTGCCAGGTGGGGGGTAATGGACTACAATGAGCAGTTCTTC. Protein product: CARWGVMDYNEQFF.

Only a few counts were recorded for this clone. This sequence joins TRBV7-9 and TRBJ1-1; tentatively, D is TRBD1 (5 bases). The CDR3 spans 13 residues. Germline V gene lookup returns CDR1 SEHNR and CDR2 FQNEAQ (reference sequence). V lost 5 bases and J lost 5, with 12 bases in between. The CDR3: CASSPGLGTEAFF. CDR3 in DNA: TGTGCCAGCAGCCCAGGGTTAGGTACTGAAGCTTTCTTT.

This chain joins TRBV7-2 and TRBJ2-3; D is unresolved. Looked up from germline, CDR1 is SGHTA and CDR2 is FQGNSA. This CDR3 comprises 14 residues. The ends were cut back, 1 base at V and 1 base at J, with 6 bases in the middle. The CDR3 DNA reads TGTGCCAGCAGCTTAGTCTTGGGCACAGATACGCAGTATTTT. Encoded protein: CASSLVLGTDTQYF.

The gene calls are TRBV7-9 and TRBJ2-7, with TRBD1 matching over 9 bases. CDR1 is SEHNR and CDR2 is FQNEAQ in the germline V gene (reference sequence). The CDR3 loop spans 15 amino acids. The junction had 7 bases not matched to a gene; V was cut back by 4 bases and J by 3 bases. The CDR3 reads CASSSGQGFSYEQYF. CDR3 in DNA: TGTGCCAGCAGCTCAGGACAGGGGTTTAGCTACGAGCAGTACTTC.

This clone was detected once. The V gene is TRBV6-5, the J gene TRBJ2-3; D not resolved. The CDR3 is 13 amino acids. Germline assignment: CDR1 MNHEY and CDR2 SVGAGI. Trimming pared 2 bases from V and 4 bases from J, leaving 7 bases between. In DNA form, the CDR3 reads TGTGCCAGCAGTTACACACAGTCAGATACGCAGTATTTT. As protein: CASSYTQSDTQYF.

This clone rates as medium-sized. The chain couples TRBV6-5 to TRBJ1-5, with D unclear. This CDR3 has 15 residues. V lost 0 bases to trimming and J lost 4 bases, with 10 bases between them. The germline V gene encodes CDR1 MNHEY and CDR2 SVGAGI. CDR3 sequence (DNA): TGTGCCAGCAGTTACTCGTCGGGAGAAAATCAGCCCCAGCATTTT. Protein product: CASSYSSGENQPQHF.

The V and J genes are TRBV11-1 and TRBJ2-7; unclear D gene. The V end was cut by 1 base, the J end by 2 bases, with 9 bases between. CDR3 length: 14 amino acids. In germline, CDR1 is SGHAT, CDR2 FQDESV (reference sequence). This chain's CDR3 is CASSLVQRTYEQYF. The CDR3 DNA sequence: TGTGCCAGCAGCTTAGTTCAAAGAACCTACGAGCAGTACTTC.

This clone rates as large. CDR3 DNA sequence: TGCGCCAGCAGCCAAGGGAGTCAGGGCGGTTACGAGCAGTACTTC. Protein product: CASSQGSQGGYEQYF. This chain uses TRBV4-1 with TRBJ2-7; D perhaps matches TRBD1 (5 bases). Deletions cut 1 base from V and 4 bases from J, with 14 bases between. The germline gives CDR1 MGHRA, CDR2 YSYEKL. The CDR3 is 15 amino acids.

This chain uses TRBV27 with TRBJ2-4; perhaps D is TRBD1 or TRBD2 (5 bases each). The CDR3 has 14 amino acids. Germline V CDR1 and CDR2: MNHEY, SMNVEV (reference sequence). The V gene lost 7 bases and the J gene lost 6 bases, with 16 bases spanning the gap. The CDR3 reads CASTPTSGGNIQYF. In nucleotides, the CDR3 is TGTGCCAGCACCCCCACTAGTGGGGGAAACATTCAGTACTTC.

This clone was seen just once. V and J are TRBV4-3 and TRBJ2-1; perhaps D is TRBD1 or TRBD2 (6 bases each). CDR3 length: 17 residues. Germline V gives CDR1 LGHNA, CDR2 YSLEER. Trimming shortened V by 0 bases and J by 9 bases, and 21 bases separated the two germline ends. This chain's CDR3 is CASSQEWGALVGVEQFF. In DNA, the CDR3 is TGCGCCAGCAGCCAAGAATGGGGGGCGTTGGTGGGTGTTGAGCAGTTCTTC.

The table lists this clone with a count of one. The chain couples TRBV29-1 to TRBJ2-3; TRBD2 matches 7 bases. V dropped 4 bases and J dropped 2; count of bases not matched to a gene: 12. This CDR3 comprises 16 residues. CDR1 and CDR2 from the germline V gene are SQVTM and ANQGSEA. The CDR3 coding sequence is TGCAGCGTTGTCGGTGGGGAGCGGGGCGCCACAGATACGCAGTATTTT. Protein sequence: CSVVGGERGATDTQYF.

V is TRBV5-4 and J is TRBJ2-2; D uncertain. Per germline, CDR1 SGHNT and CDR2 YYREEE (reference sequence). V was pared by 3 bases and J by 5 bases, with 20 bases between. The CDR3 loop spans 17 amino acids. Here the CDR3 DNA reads TGTGCCAGCAGCTCCGGTAATGATAGAGGTGGGACCGGGGAGCTGTTTTTT. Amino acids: CASSSGNDRGGTGELFF. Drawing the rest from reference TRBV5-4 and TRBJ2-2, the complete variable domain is ETGVTQSPTHLIKTRGQQVTLRCSSQSGHNTVSWYQQALGQGPQFIFQYYREEENGRGNFPPRFSGLQFPNYSSELNVNALELDDSALYLCASSSGNDRGGTGELFFGEGSRLTVL.

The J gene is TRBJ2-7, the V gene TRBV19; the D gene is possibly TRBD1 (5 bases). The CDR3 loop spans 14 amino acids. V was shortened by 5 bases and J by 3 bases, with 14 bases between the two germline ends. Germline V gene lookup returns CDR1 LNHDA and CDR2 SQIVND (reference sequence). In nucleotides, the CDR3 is TGTGCCAGTAGTGCTGGACATCTCGTCTACGAGCAGTACTTC. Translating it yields CASSAGHLVYEQYF. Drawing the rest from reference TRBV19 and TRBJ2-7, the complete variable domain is DGGITQSPKYLFRKEGQNVTLSCEQNLNHDAMYWYRQDPGQGLRLIYYSQIVNDFQKGDIAEGYSVSREKKESFPLTVTSAQKNPTAFYLCASSAGHLVYEQYFGPGTRLTVT.

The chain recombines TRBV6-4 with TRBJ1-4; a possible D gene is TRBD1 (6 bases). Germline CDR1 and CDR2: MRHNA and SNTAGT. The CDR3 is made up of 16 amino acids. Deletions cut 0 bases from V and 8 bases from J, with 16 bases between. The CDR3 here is CASSDSGGPRREKLFF. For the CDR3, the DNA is TGTGCCAGCAGTGACTCTGGGGGGCCCAGGCGGGAAAAACTGTTTTTT.

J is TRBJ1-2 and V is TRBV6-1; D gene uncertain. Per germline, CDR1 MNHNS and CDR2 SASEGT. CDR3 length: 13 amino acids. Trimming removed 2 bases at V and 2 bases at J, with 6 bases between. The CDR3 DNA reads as TGTGCCAGCAGTGAAAGAGGGAACTATGGCTACACCTTC. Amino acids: CASSERGNYGYTF.

The CDR3 region has the DNA TGTGCCAGCACCGCCAACTGGGGGAACACCGGGGAGCTGTTTTTT. It codes for CASTANWGNTGELFF. The chain is built from TRBV5-6 and TRBJ2-2, with D uncertain. The CDR3 contains 15 residues. Germline assignment: CDR1 SGHDT and CDR2 YYEEEE. V was cut by 6 bases and J by 1 base, with 13 bases left in between. The entire variable domain, with the rest obtained from reference TRBV5-6 and TRBJ2-2, is as follows: DAGVTQSPTHLIKTRGQQVTLRCSPKSGHDTVSWYQQALGQGPQFIFQYYEEEERQRGNFPDRFSGHQFPNYSSELNVNALLLGDSALYLCASTANWGNTGELFFGEGSRLTVL.

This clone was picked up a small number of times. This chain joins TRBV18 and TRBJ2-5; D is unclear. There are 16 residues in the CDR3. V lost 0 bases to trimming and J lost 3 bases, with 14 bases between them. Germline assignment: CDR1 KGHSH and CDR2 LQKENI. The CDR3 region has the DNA TGTGCCAGCTCACCACCGCTAACTTGGGGAAAAGAGACCCAGTACTTC. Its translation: CASSPPLTWGKETQYF. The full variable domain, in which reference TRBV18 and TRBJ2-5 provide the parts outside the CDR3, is NAGVMQNPRHLVRRRGQEARLRCSPMKGHSHVYWYRQLPEEGLKFMVYLQKENIIDESGMPKERFSAEFPKEGPSILRIQQVVRGDSAAYFCASSPPLTWGKETQYFGPGTRLLVL.